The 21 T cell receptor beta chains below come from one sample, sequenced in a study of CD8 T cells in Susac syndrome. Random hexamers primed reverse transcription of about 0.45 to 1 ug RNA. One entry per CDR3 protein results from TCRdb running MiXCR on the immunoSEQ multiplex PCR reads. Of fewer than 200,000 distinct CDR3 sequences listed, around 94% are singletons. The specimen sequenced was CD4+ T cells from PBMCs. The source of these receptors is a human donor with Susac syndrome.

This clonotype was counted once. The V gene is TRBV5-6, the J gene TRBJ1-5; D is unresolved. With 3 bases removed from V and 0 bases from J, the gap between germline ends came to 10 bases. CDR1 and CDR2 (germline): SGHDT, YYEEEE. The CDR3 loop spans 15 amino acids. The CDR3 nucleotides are TGTGCCAGCAGCTACTCTCCCGTTAGCAATCAGCCCCAGCATTTT. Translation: CASSYSPVSNQPQHF.

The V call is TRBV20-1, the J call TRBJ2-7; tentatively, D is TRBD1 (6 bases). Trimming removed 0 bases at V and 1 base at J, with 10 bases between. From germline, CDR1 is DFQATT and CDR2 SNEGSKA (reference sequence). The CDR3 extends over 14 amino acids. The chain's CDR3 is CSARDSRGSYEQYF. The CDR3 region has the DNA TGCAGTGCTAGAGATAGCAGGGGTTCCTACGAGCAGTACTTC.

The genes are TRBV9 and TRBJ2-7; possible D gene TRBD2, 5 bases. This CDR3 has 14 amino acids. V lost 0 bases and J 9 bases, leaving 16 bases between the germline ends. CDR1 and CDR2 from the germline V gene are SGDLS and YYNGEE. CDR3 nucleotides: TGTGCCAGCAGCGTAGATGTACAAGGAGGCGGGCAGTACTTC. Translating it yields CASSVDVQGGGQYF. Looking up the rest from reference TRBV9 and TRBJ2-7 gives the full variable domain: DSGVTQTPKHLITATGQRVTLRCSPRSGDLSVYWYQQSLDQGLQFLIQYYNGEERAKGNILERFSAQQFPDLHSELNLSSLELGDSALYFCASSVDVQGGGQYFGPGTRLTVT.

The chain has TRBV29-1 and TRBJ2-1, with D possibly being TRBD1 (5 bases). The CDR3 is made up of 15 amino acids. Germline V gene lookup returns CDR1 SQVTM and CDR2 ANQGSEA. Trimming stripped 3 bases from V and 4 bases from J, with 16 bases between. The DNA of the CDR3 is TGCAGCGTTGACGGCGACTTAGGGGTTTACAATGAGCAGTTCTTC. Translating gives CSVDGDLGVYNEQFF.

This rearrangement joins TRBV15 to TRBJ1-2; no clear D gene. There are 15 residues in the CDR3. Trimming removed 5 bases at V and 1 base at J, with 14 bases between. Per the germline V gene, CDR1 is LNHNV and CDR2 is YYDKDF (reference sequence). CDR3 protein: CATSGPETLNYGYTF. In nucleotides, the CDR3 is TGTGCCACCAGCGGTCCGGAGACTCTTAACTATGGCTACACCTTC.

The CDR3 loop reads CSAGSTLANTEAFF. The CDR3 nucleotides are TGCAGTGCTGGATCAACCCTTGCGAACACTGAAGCTTTCTTT. The rearrangement links TRBV20-1 to TRBJ1-1; D is uncertain. Trimming took off 5 bases at V and 1 base at J, with 14 bases between the two ends. The CDR3 covers 14 residues. Germline CDR1 is DFQATT and CDR2 is SNEGSKA (reference sequence).

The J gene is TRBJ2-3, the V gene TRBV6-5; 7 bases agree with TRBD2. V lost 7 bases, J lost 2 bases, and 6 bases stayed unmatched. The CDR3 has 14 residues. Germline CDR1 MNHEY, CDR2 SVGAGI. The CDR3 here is CASTSAGNTDTQYF. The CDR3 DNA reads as TGTGCCAGCACATCAGCGGGGAACACAGATACGCAGTATTTT.

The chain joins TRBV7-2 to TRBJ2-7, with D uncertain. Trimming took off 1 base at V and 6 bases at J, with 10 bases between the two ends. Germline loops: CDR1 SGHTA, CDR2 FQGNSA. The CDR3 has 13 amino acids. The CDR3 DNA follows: TGTGCCAGCAGCTTAGGGCAGGCACGCGAGCAGTACTTC. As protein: CASSLGQAREQYF. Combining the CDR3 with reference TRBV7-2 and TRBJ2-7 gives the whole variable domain GAGVSQSPSNKVTEKGKDVELRCDPISGHTALYWYRQSLGQGLEFLIYFQGNSAPDKSGLPSDRFSAERTGGSVSTLTIQRTQQEDSAVYLCASSLGQAREQYFGPGTRLTVT.

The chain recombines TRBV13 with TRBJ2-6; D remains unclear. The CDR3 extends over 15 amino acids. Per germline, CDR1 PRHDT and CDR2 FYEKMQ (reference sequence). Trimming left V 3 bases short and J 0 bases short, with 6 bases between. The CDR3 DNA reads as TGTGCCAGCAGCTTCAGCAGCTCTGGGGCCAACGTCCTGACTTTC. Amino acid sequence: CASSFSSSGANVLTF.

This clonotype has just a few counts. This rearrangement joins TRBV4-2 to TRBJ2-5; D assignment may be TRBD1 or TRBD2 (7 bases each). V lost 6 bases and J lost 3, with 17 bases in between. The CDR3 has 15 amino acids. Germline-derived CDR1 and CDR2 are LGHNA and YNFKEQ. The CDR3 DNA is TGTGCCAGCAGATCCAGCAGGGGGGGAGAAGAGACCCAGTACTTC. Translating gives CASRSSRGGEETQYF.

The DNA for the CDR3 is TGTGCCAGCAGTTTATGGGCCCGGGGCACTGAAGCTTTCTTT. Translating it yields CASSLWARGTEAFF. This rearrangement joins TRBV27 to TRBJ1-1; no clear D. CDR1 is MNHEY, CDR2 SMNVEV, per germline (reference sequence). The CDR3 has 14 amino acids. Trimming left V 1 base short and J 4 bases short, with 10 bases between.

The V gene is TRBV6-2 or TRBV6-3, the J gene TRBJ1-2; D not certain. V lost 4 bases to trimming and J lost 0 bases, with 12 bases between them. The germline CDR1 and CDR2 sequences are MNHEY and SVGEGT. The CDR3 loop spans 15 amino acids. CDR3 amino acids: CASSWGGLANYGYTF. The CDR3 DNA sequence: TGTGCCAGCAGTTGGGGAGGCCTAGCTAACTATGGCTACACCTTC.

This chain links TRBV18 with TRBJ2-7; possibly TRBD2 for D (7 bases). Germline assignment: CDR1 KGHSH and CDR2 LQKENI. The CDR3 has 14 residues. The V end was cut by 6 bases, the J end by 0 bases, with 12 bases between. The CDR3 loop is CASSKGGGSYEQYF. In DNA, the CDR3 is TGTGCCAGCTCGAAGGGGGGGGGCTCCTACGAGCAGTACTTC.

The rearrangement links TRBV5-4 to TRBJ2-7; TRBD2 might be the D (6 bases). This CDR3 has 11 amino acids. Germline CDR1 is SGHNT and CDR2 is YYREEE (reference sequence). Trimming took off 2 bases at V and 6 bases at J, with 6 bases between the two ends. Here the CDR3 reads CASSFGGEQYF. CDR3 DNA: TGTGCCAGCAGCTTCGGGGGCGAGCAGTACTTC.

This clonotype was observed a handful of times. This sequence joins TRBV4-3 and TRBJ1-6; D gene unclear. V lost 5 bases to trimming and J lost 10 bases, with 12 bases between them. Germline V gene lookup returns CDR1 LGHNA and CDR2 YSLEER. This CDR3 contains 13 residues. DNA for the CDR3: TGCGCCAGCAGCGCGGTCACTGCCTCACCCCTCCACTTT. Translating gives CASSAVTASPLHF.

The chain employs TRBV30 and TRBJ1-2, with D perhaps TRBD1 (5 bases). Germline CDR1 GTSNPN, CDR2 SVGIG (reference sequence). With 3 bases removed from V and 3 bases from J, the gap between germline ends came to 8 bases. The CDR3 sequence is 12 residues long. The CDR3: CAWSWGDYGYTF. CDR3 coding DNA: TGTGCCTGGAGCTGGGGGGACTATGGCTACACCTTC.

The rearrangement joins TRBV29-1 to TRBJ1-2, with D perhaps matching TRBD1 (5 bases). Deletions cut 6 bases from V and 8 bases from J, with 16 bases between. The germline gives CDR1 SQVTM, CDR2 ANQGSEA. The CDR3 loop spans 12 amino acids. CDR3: CSVTTVRVGYTF. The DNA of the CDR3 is TGCAGCGTGACCACCGTCAGGGTCGGCTACACCTTC.

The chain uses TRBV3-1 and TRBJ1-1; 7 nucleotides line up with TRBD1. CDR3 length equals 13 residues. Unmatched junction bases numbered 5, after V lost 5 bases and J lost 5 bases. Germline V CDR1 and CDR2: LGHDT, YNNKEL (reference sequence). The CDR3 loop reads CASSNSRGTEAFF. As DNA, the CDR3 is TGTGCCAGCAGCAACTCCAGGGGGACTGAAGCTTTCTTT. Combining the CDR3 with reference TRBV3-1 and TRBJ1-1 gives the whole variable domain DTAVSQTPKYLVTQMGNDKSIKCEQNLGHDTMYWYKQDSKKFLKIMFSYNNKELIINETVPNRFSPKSPDKAHLNLHINSLELGDSAVYFCASSNSRGTEAFFGQGTRLTVV.

The CDR3 loop reads CASRTGRSSGNTIYF. CDR3 coding DNA: TGTGCCAGCAGAACCGGACGGAGCTCTGGAAACACCATATATTTT. The V gene is TRBV6-5, the J gene TRBJ1-3; no firm D call. Trimming shortened V by 6 bases and J by 0 bases, and 12 bases separated the two germline ends. Germline V gene sequence: CDR1 MNHEY, CDR2 SVGAGI. This CDR3 is 15 amino acids long.

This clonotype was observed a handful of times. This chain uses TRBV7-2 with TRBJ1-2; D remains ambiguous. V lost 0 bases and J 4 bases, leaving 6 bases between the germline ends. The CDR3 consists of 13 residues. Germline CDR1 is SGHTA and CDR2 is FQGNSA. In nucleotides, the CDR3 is TGTGCCAGCAGCTTAGCGACCGTCTATGGCTACACCTTC. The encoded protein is CASSLATVYGYTF.

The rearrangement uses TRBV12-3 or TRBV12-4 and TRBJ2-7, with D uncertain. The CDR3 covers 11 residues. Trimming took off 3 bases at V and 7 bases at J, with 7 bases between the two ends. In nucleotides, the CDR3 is TGTGCCAGCAGTTTTCGAGAGGAGCAGTACTTC. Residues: CASSFREEQYF.